A single TCR beta chain is shown here with its context. Its cognate antigen has yet to be identified. Qualities for individual bases were not recorded, and no much larger clone is one base off. The entry originates in a study of blood T cell repertoires in COVID-19 (dated by TCRdb to about 2020). With regard to the full study: Samples from collaborators originated in the United States, Italy and Spain and spanned both the acute and convalescent phases of COVID-19. The material from the prospective study consisted of cDNA or gDNA derived from T cells, B-cell-depleted T cells, or PBMCs. Deeply sampled blood TCRbeta repertoires from subjects exposed to, actively infected with, or recovered from COVID-19 were included in the dataset. The repertoires were made available in a free public database intended to serve as a resource for research on the immune response to SARS-CoV-2. The samples were drawn from the first 160 participants of the ongoing ImmuneRACE study and from 950 to 1,500 subjects provided by 6 global collaborators. Nearly every sample came with metadata listing a de-identified subject ID, COVID-19 status, age in years and sex. Where available, HLA class I and class II types were obtained from metadata supplied by the sample provider rather than from assay-based typing.

The collaborating institutions used their own protocols to collect whole blood in K2EDTA tubes. For TCRbeta analysis, collaborators shipped samples in one of three forms: frozen whole blood, isolated PBMCs, or DNA extracted from either of those sample types. The investigation overall reported the following: How much clinical and demographic metadata was included differed by source and by participant, and the metadata was provided uncurated.

The CDR3 runs 13 residues from the cysteine to the phenylalanine. Left in the record is the CDR3 DNA by itself, 39 bases read in frame from the first base. Via the germline V gene, CDR1 is SGHNT and CDR2 YENEEA. Trimming removed 1 base from V and 8 bases from J, leaving 9 bases between the germline ends. TCRbeta CDR3 regions were amplified from genomic DNA using the immunoSEQ Assay, a bias-controlled multiplex PCR. The original methods were these. Nucleated cell counts per sample were estimated from amplification of reference gene primers within the assay. Sequence reads were collapsed and filtered to measure the absolute abundance of every unique TCRbeta CDR3 rearrangement. For each sample, productive Simpson clonality was calculated by taking the square root of Simpson's diversity index across productive rearrangements. TCRdb obtained this table from immuneACCESS and retained in-frame rearrangements with V and J assigned. These tables miss some clones; where compared with another copy, unresolved V genes account for less than half of the shortfall, and the remainder is unexplained. That table furnishes V, J and clone size, whereas the DNA furnished D and trimming. This sample holds some 140,000 clones; 81% were observed only once. Roughly 9.1% of the sample rests with the top ten.

This sequence originates from a woman aged 60 to 75 with active or convalescent COVID-19. This receptor chain uses TRBV11-3 and TRBJ2-4; D gene: possibly TRBD1, on 6 matching bases. Material: peripheral blood. The nucleotide sequence reads TGTGCCAGCAGCTTAGGAGAGGGGGACATTCAGTACTTC. The translation is CASSLGEGDIQYF.